The rows below give T cell receptor beta chains drawn from one sample of a study of cytomegalovirus exposure and HLA in healthy donors. The protocol was immunoSEQ multiplex PCR, while the TCRdb copy is restricted to in-frame clones and leaves out a portion. Of about 170,000 clones listed, roughly 85% are singletons. Sequenced material: PBMCs. Every receptor here comes from a man aged 40-49 years in good health and CMV-seropositive. CDR3s include the opening cysteine and the closing phenylalanine or tryptophan. The D gene is left open where the match is weak. Clone size is not always given. Where it is, it says once, few, many or a class for expanded clones.

D: TRBD2
V: TRBV4-1
J: TRBJ2-1
size: -
CDR3: CASSQEPAGGPYLYNEQFF
DNA: TGCGCCAGCAGCCAAGAACCAGCGGGAGGGCCGTATTTGTACAATGAGCAGTTCTTC

D: -
V: TRBV5-1
J: TRBJ1-1
size: -
CDR3: CASSLGVGSSTLGFF
DNA: TGCGCCAGCAGCTTGGGTGTAGGATCAAGCACGTTGGGCTTCTTT

D: TRBD1
V: TRBV10-3
J: TRBJ2-3
size: -
CDR3: CAIQDRGNTDTQYF
DNA: TGTGCCATCCAGGACAGGGGGAACACAGATACGCAGTATTTT

D: -
V: TRBV4-3
J: TRBJ1-2
size: few
CDR3: CASSQGQTIFYGYTF
DNA: TGCGCCAGCAGCCAGGGCCAGACTATATTCTATGGCTACACCTTC

D: TRBD2
V: TRBV5-5
J: TRBJ2-1
size: -
CDR3: CASHFRAGDPQNEQFF
DNA: TGTGCCAGCCACTTTAGAGCGGGGGACCCCCAAAATGAGCAGTTCTTC

D: -
V: TRBV9
J: TRBJ1-4
size: -
CDR3: CASSVGATNEKLFF
DNA: TGTGCCAGCAGCGTAGGGGCTACTAATGAAAAACTGTTTTTT

D: TRBD1
V: TRBV7-9
J: TRBJ1-2
size: -
CDR3: CASSLGGQHYGYTF
DNA: TGTGCCAGCAGCTTAGGGGGACAGCACTATGGCTACACCTTC

D: -
V: TRBV10-3
J: TRBJ2-5
size: -
CDR3: CAISEQVRVGETQYF
DNA: TGTGCCATCAGTGAGCAGGTGCGGGTGGGAGAGACCCAGTACTTC

D: TRBD1
V: TRBV19
J: TRBJ2-5
size: -
CDR3: CASSRARGREETQYF
DNA: TGTGCCAGTAGCCGGGCCAGGGGGCGGGAAGAGACCCAGTACTTC

D: TRBD1
V: TRBV19
J: TRBJ1-5
size: -
CDR3: CASSMVDRGSNQPQHF
DNA: TGTGCCAGTAGTATGGTGGACAGGGGTAGCAATCAGCCCCAGCATTTT

D: TRBD1
V: TRBV19
J: TRBJ2-3
size: -
CDR3: CASRMGQRSDTQYF
DNA: TGTGCCAGTAGGATGGGACAGAGATCAGATACGCAGTATTTT

D: -
V: TRBV6-6
J: TRBJ2-2
size: -
CDR3: CASSYRGKVTGELFF
DNA: TGTGCCAGCAGTTACCGCGGGAAGGTTACCGGGGAGCTGTTTTTT

D: TRBD2
V: TRBV7-2
J: TRBJ2-7
size: -
CDR3: CASSGAGGEQYF
DNA: TGTGCCAGCAGTGGGGCGGGGGGCGAGCAGTACTTC

D: -
V: TRBV27
J: TRBJ2-3
size: -
CDR3: CASSLLPYPTDTQYF
DNA: TGTGCCAGCAGTTTATTGCCCTATCCAACAGATACGCAGTATTTT

D: -
V: TRBV5-1
J: TRBJ1-5
size: -
CDR3: CASSLAGPNQPQHF
DNA: TGCGCCAGCAGCTTGGCTGGCCCCAATCAGCCCCAGCATTTT

D: -
V: TRBV9
J: TRBJ2-4
size: once
CDR3: CASSPLGDMVSIQYF
DNA: TGTGCCAGCAGCCCCCTGGGGGACATGGTTTCCATTCAGTACTTC

D: TRBD2
V: TRBV15
J: TRBJ2-7
size: -
CDR3: CATSRDKAGGYEQYF
DNA: TGTGCCACCAGCAGAGATAAGGCGGGAGGCTACGAGCAGTACTTC

D: TRBD2
V: TRBV5-1
J: TRBJ2-1
size: -
CDR3: CASSFGTSGSHEQFF
DNA: TGCGCCAGCAGCTTCGGGACTAGCGGGAGCCATGAGCAGTTCTTC

D: TRBD1
V: TRBV11-1
J: TRBJ2-7
size: -
CDR3: CASSLGGTGINEQYF
DNA: TGTGCCAGCAGCTTAGGAGGGACAGGGATAAACGAGCAGTACTTC

D: -
V: TRBV7-2
J: TRBJ2-3
size: -
CDR3: CASSPPSGRPDTQYF
DNA: TGTGCCAGCAGCCCCCCTAGTGGTCGGCCAGATACGCAGTATTTT

D: -
V: TRBV4-2
J: TRBJ1-1
size: -
CDR3: CASSQGRPAGNTEAFF
DNA: TGTGCCAGCAGCCAGGGTCGCCCAGCGGGTAACACTGAAGCTTTCTTT

D: TRBD2
V: TRBV25-1
J: TRBJ2-1
size: -
CDR3: CASSVRGLAGAEQFF
DNA: TGTGCCAGCAGTGTCCGGGGACTAGCGGGAGCTGAGCAGTTCTTC

D: -
V: TRBV7-9
J: TRBJ2-3
size: -
CDR3: CASSLYTDTQYF
DNA: TGTGCCAGCAGCCTTTACACAGATACGCAGTATTTT

D: -
V: TRBV5-1
J: TRBJ1-1
size: few
CDR3: CASSLDPQMNTEAFF
DNA: TGCGCCAGCAGCTTGGATCCGCAGATGAACACTGAAGCTTTCTTT

D: TRBD1
V: TRBV28
J: TRBJ2-7
size: -
CDR3: CASSPGQGAIYEQYF
DNA: TGTGCCAGCAGCCCGGGACAGGGGGCGATTTACGAGCAGTACTTC

D: TRBD1
V: TRBV5-1
J: TRBJ2-2
size: -
CDR3: CASVAGTENTGELFF
DNA: TGCGCCAGTGTCGCCGGGACAGAAAACACCGGGGAGCTGTTTTTT

D: -
V: TRBV7-3
J: TRBJ2-1
size: -
CDR3: CASSPHGGEYNEQFF
DNA: TGTGCCAGCAGCCCCCACGGTGGGGAGTACAATGAGCAGTTCTTC

D: TRBD2
V: TRBV6-6
J: TRBJ2-5
size: -
CDR3: CASRRGLVQETQYF
DNA: TGTGCCAGCAGGCGGGGACTAGTCCAAGAGACCCAGTACTTC

D: -
V: TRBV19
J: TRBJ2-7
size: -
CDR3: CASSAPSGLTYEQYF
DNA: TGTGCCAGTAGCGCCCCTTCGGGACTCACCTACGAGCAGTACTTC

D: TRBD1
V: TRBV11-3
J: TRBJ2-7
size: -
CDR3: CASSPDRGVHEQYF
DNA: TGTGCCAGCAGCCCGGACAGGGGCGTCCACGAGCAGTACTTC